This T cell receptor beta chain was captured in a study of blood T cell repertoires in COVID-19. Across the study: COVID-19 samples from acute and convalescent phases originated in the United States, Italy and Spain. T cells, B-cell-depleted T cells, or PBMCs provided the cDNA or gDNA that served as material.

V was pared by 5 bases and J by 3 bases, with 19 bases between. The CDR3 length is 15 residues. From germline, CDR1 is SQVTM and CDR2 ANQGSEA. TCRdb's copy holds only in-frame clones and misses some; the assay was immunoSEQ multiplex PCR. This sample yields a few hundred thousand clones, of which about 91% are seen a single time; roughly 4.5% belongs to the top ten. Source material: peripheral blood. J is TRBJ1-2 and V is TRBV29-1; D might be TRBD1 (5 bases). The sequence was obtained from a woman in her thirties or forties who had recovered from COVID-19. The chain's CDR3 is CSVTREAGRDYGYTF. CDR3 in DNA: TGCAGCGTTACCCGGGAGGCAGGGCGTGACTATGGCTACACCTTC.